This TCR beta chain came from a study of blood T cell repertoires in COVID-19. For the study at large: Specimens from acute and convalescent COVID-19 originated in the United States, Italy and Spain. The analysed material was cDNA or gDNA that came from T cells, B-cell-depleted T cells, or PBMCs.

The germline V and J ends were trimmed by 4 bases and 5 bases, with 10 bases remaining between them. The CDR3 totals 13 residues. The germline V gene encodes CDR1 SGHDT and CDR2 YYEEEE. Original processing notes: By means of reference gene primer amplification, nucleated cell counts were estimated. Profiling relied on immunoSEQ multiplex PCR, and the TCRdb table lists in-frame clones only, not all of them. D and trimming were read from the DNA, whereas the V and J calls and clone size are those reported in that table. The sample holds a few hundred thousand clones, over 75% seen once. This receptor was identified in a woman aged 25 to 39 with acute or convalescent COVID-19. The rearrangement uses TRBV5-6 and TRBJ1-5; maybe TRBD1 (6 bases). What was sequenced was peripheral blood. CDR3 in amino acids: CASSQGRDQPQHF. Here the CDR3 DNA reads TGTGCCAGCAGCCAGGGGAGAGATCAGCCCCAGCATTTT. Full variable domain (missing parts from reference TRBV5-6 and TRBJ1-5): DAGVTQSPTHLIKTRGQQVTLRCSPKSGHDTVSWYQQALGQGPQFIFQYYEEEERQRGNFPDRFSGHQFPNYSSELNVNALLLGDSALYLCASSQGRDQPQHFGDGTRLSIL.